This TCR beta chain derives from a study of identical twins. This clonotype was seen a few times. Its cognate antigen is unknown. Overall study results and limits: Invariant T cells like MAIT and iNKT could partly confound the zero-insertion analyses.

TCRdb independently ran MiXCR on the 5' RACE reads; one entry per CDR3 protein. The sample shows around 530,000 distinct CDR3 sequences, roughly 15% of them seen only once. This same sample was also taken into another study, of yellow fever vaccine responses in identical twins.

Sequencing was performed on CD4+ T cells sorted from blood. This sequence was found in a woman aged 18-30 years in good health.

Here the CDR3 DNA reads TGCGCCAGCAGCCGGGATGGCACAGATACGCAGTATTTT. Residues: CASSRDGTDTQYF. This chain joins TRBV5-1 and TRBJ2-3; tentatively, D is TRBD2 (5 bases). The CDR3 has 13 residues. V lost 4 bases and J lost 1, with 7 bases in between. The germline V gene encodes CDR1 SGHRS and CDR2 YFSETQ.